The 25 T cell receptor beta chains below were found in one sample sequenced in a study of graft-versus-host responses after intestinal transplantation. Generated by immunoSEQ multiplex PCR, the TCRdb table keeps only in-frame clones and is missing some. The data show 150,000 or so clones, around 90% seen once. No cognate antigen is known for these TCRs. Sequencing used unstimulated CD4+ T cells sorted from spleen or lymph node cells, obtained before intestinal transplant. The receptors derive from a human donor who received an intestinal transplant.

CDR3 protein: CAGSNREGYEQYF. The CDR3 region has the DNA TGTGCCGGGAGCAATAGGGAGGGCTACGAGCAGTACTTC. V gene TRBV2 combines with J gene TRBJ2-7; TRBD2 aligns across 7 bases. Germline assignment: CDR1 SNHLY and CDR2 FYNNEI. There are 13 residues in the CDR3. The V segment lost 11 bases and the J segment 3 bases; nucleotides outside the gene matches: 10.

The V gene is TRBV9, the J gene TRBJ2-1, with 13 bases fitting TRBD2. CDR3 size: 15 residues. Germline V gives CDR1 SGDLS, CDR2 YYNGEE. The V and J ends lost 0 bases and 6 bases, in that order; junction bases with no gene match: 0. The CDR3 DNA follows: TGTGCCAGCAGCGTAGGGACTAGCGGGAGCAATGAGCAGTTCTTC. Protein product: CASSVGTSGSNEQFF.

V and J are TRBV28 and TRBJ2-6; D is uncertain. The V end lost 2 bases, the J end lost 3 bases, and 8 bases lay between the germline ends. The CDR3 is 15 residues long. Germline V gene sequence: CDR1 MDHEN, CDR2 SYDVKM. CDR3 loop: CASSLNVGGANVLTF. The CDR3 DNA follows: TGTGCCAGCAGTTTAAATGTCGGTGGGGCCAACGTCCTGACTTTC.

CDR3 in amino acids: CASSPAGQMGTGELFF. The DNA for the CDR3 is TGTGCCAGCAGTCCGGCCGGACAGATGGGGACCGGGGAGCTGTTTTTT. V usage is TRBV6-6 and J usage is TRBJ2-2; TRBD1 might be the D (6 bases). Trimming cost V 5 bases and J 5 bases, with 18 bases left between them. Germline V lookup: CDR1 MNHNY, CDR2 SVGAGI (reference sequence). This CDR3 is 16 amino acids long.

In this sample, this clone turned up a few times. The chain uses TRBV5-1 and TRBJ2-5; D is ambiguous. Trimming removed 0 bases from V and 5 bases from J, with 11 bases in between. The CDR3 is made up of 14 amino acids. The germline V gene has CDR1 SGHRS and CDR2 YFSETQ. The CDR3, as DNA: TGCGCCAGCAGCTTGGCCAACTGGATGGAGACCCAGTACTTC. This sequence encodes CASSLANWMETQYF.

This clone was seen once. The chain employs TRBV4-1 and TRBJ2-3; 10 bases map to TRBD2. The germline V gene has CDR1 MGHRA and CDR2 YSYEKL. V lost 1 base and J lost 6; bases outside the gene matches: 16. The CDR3 consists of 19 residues. CDR3 sequence: CASSQGGAPGLARRDTQYF. The CDR3 DNA sequence: TGCGCCAGCAGCCAAGGGGGTGCCCCGGGACTAGCGAGAAGGGATACGCAGTATTTT.

The rearrangement uses TRBV5-6 and TRBJ1-5, with D uncertain. Looked up from germline, CDR1 is SGHDT and CDR2 is YYEEEE. The germline V and J ends were trimmed by 0 bases and 7 bases, with 14 bases remaining between them. The CDR3 contains 15 residues. The CDR3 here is CASSLGPRDQQPQHF. In DNA, the CDR3 is TGTGCCAGCAGCTTGGGACCTCGGGATCAGCAGCCCCAGCATTTT.

V usage is TRBV19 and J usage is TRBJ1-1; D might be TRBD1 (5 bases). This CDR3 region has 14 residues. Trimming pared 0 bases from V and 7 bases from J, leaving 12 bases between. Germline V gene data show CDR1 as LNHDA and CDR2 as SQIVND (reference sequence). The CDR3 is CASSIDGETDEAFF. CDR3 DNA sequence: TGTGCCAGTAGTATAGATGGAGAGACAGATGAAGCTTTCTTT.

The CDR3 region is CASSLVVGAHSGNTIYF. CDR3 sequence (DNA): TGCGCCAGCAGCTTGGTTGTAGGGGCTCACTCTGGAAACACCATATATTTT. The chain recombines TRBV5-1 with TRBJ1-3, with D perhaps TRBD1 (5 bases). V was trimmed by 0 bases and J by 0 bases, leaving 13 bases between them. Germline values: CDR1 SGHRS, CDR2 YFSETQ. The CDR3 consists of 17 residues.

The chain couples TRBV13 to TRBJ2-7; D may be TRBD1 (6 bases). The V gene's germline CDR1 is PRHDT and CDR2 FYEKMQ (reference sequence). V lost 0 bases, J lost 1 base, and 10 bases lay in between. The CDR3 runs to 15 residues. The chain's CDR3 is CASSLGSRGSYEQYF. CDR3 in DNA: TGTGCCAGCAGCTTAGGGTCCAGGGGTTCCTACGAGCAGTACTTC.

The chain links TRBV4-1 to TRBJ2-3, with 8 bases that match TRBD2. The V segment lost 1 base and the J segment 0 bases; nucleotides outside the gene matches: 6. The germline V gene has CDR1 MGHRA and CDR2 YSYEKL. The CDR3 loop spans 17 amino acids. This CDR3 is CASSQGVTSGSTDTQYF. For the CDR3, the DNA is TGCGCCAGCAGCCAAGGGGTTACTAGCGGTAGCACAGATACGCAGTATTTT.

The J gene is TRBJ1-1, the V gene TRBV6-6, with D maybe TRBD1 (6 bases). There are 14 residues in the CDR3. Trimming shortened V by 5 bases and J by 4 bases, and 14 bases separated the two germline ends. Germline V gene lookup returns CDR1 MNHNY and CDR2 SVGAGI (reference sequence). CDR3 region: CASSTFQGTTEAFF. The DNA of the CDR3 is TGTGCCAGCAGTACCTTTCAGGGGACCACTGAAGCTTTCTTT.

The V call is TRBV2, the J call TRBJ2-3; weak D call: TRBD2 (6 bases). The CDR3 sequence is 15 residues long. Trimming shortened V by 2 bases and J by 2 bases, and 11 bases separated the two germline ends. Germline lookup yields CDR1 SNHLY and CDR2 FYNNEI. CDR3 coding DNA: TGTGCCAGCAGTGAATTGGGGGGACCCACAGATACGCAGTATTTT. Amino acid sequence: CASSELGGPTDTQYF.

The chain carries TRBV2 and TRBJ2-3; 8 bases align to TRBD2. V shed 7 bases, J shed 4 bases, and the junction held 4 bases outside the gene matches. The germline CDR1 and CDR2 sequences are SNHLY and FYNNEI. The CDR3 contains 13 residues. The CDR3 region is CASTRGGADTQYF. The CDR3 DNA sequence: TGTGCCAGCACCCGGGGGGGGGCAGATACGCAGTATTTT.

The V call is TRBV29-1, the J call TRBJ1-2; D may be TRBD1 (6 bases). The CDR3 has 11 residues. The germline V gene has CDR1 SQVTM and CDR2 ANQGSEA. Deletions cut 7 bases from V and 8 bases from J, with 14 bases between. The CDR3 bases are TGCAGCGCCGGAACGGGGGGCGGCTACACCTTC. Translated: CSAGTGGGYTF.

This rearrangement joins TRBV11-3 to TRBJ2-5, with 11 bases identical to TRBD1. Germline V gene sequence: CDR1 SGHNT, CDR2 YENEEA. The ends lost 0 bases at V and 4 bases at J; junction bases unmatched: 1. This CDR3 has 15 amino acids. The CDR3 region has the DNA TGTGCCAGCAGCTTAGAAGGGACAGGGGGAGAGACCCAGTACTTC. Translated: CASSLEGTGGETQYF.

In DNA, the CDR3 is TGTGCCACCAGCAGAGATCTCAGGCCTGGGCTCGGGGGTGAGCAGTACTTC. Translation gives CATSRDLRPGLGGEQYF. The chain carries TRBV15 and TRBJ2-7, with D tentatively TRBD2 (6 bases). The CDR3 extends over 17 amino acids. V dropped 0 bases and J dropped 7 bases, with 22 bases sitting between them. Germline V gene data show CDR1 as LNHNV and CDR2 as YYDKDF (reference sequence).

This sequence joins TRBV29-1 and TRBJ2-3; D is ambiguous. The CDR3 consists of 13 residues. The V gene lost 6 bases and the J gene lost 3 bases, with 13 bases spanning the gap. Germline V gene data show CDR1 as SQVTM and CDR2 as ANQGSEA. DNA for the CDR3: TGCAGCGTCCATGGCAGGATGACAGATACGCAGTATTTT. It yields the protein CSVHGRMTDTQYF.

This chain links TRBV28 with TRBJ1-1, with 7 positions matching TRBD1. CDR3 length: 14 amino acids. Per germline, CDR1 MDHEN and CDR2 SYDVKM. Trimming at V came to 4 bases and at J to 4 bases, leaving 6 bases not matched to a gene. The CDR3: CASSSGGRGTEAFF. CDR3 DNA: TGTGCCAGCAGTTCAGGGGGGCGGGGCACTGAAGCTTTCTTT.

This clone was observed once. This chain links TRBV10-3 with TRBJ2-5; 9 nucleotides align to TRBD2. The J call may be mistaken, given a closer DNA end match to TRBJ2-7. From germline, CDR1 is ENHRY and CDR2 SYGVKD. CDR3 length: 15 residues. CDR3 region: CAISDPSGVTYEQYF. As DNA, the CDR3 is TGTGCCATCAGTGACCCTAGCGGGGTCACCTACGAGCAGTACTTC.

This chain uses TRBV29-1 with TRBJ1-6; the match to TRBD1 covers 7 bases. The CDR3 runs 13 residues. CDR1 and CDR2 (germline): SQVTM, ANQGSEA. The J segment lost 6 bases and the V segment lost 6 bases, leaving 5 bases of the junction unmatched. The CDR3 DNA is TGCAGCGTCCTGGGACAGCCTAATTCACCCCTCCACTTT. Translated, it gives CSVLGQPNSPLHF.

The chain uses TRBV7-9 and TRBJ1-1; tentatively, D is TRBD1 (6 bases). Germline CDR1 and CDR2: SEHNR and FQNEAQ (reference sequence). The ends were cut back, 0 bases at V and 6 bases at J, with 20 bases in the middle. This CDR3 has 17 residues. The CDR3 here is CASSLAKDRPRDPEAFF. CDR3 DNA sequence: TGTGCCAGCAGCTTAGCTAAAGACAGGCCTAGGGACCCTGAAGCTTTCTTT.

In its sample, this clone was seen once. The V gene is TRBV2, the J gene TRBJ1-6; D gene ambiguous. The CDR3 is 16 residues long. The ends were cut back, 2 bases at V and 7 bases at J, with 15 bases in the middle. CDR1 is SNHLY and CDR2 is FYNNEI in the germline V gene. This CDR3 reads CASSEHRTSPNSPLHF. The CDR3 bases are TGTGCCAGCAGTGAACACCGGACGTCTCCCAATTCACCCCTCCACTTT.

The gene calls are TRBV9 and TRBJ2-2; D unclear. CDR1 and CDR2 from the germline V gene are SGDLS and YYNGEE. The CDR3 contains 15 residues. V gave up 3 bases and J gave up 5 bases, with 14 bases separating them. The CDR3 reads CASSARAKWTGELFF. The DNA of the CDR3 is TGTGCCAGCAGCGCAAGGGCCAAATGGACCGGGGAGCTGTTTTTT.

The rearrangement links TRBV7-3 to TRBJ2-7; D call uncertain. The V and J ends lost 2 bases and 2 bases respectively, with 7 bases between them. This CDR3 is 13 amino acids long. Germline V gene sequence: CDR1 SGHTA, CDR2 FQGTGA. CDR3 sequence reads: CASSLSHAYEQYF. The DNA for the CDR3 is TGTGCCAGCAGCTTATCCCATGCCTACGAGCAGTACTTC.